One sample yielded the 20 T cell receptor beta chains listed below, sequenced in a study of blood T cell repertoires in COVID-19. Produced via immunoSEQ multiplex PCR; TCRdb's table is partial and in-frame only. The sample shows approximately 37,000 clones, around 87% of them seen only once. The specimen was peripheral blood. The receptors come from a middle-aged man in a cohort sampled during active COVID-19.

This clone turned up a few times. The rearrangement joins TRBV5-6 to TRBJ1-6, with D perhaps matching TRBD1 (5 bases). The V and J ends lost 3 bases and 8 bases respectively, with 15 bases between them. Looked up from germline, CDR1 is SGHDT and CDR2 is YYEEEE. The CDR3 totals 15 residues. For the CDR3, the DNA is TGTGCCAGCAGCTCCGGACCCGACAGCTATTCACCCCTCCACTTT. Encoded protein: CASSSGPDSYSPLHF.

The chain couples TRBV3-1 (or the pseudogene TRBV3-2) to TRBJ2-7, with 8 bases identical to TRBD1. The CDR3 runs to 15 residues. Germline-derived CDR1 and CDR2 are LGHDT and YNNKEL (reference sequence). The trim removed 3 bases at V and 6 bases at J, leaving 10 bases unmatched. The CDR3 coding sequence is TGTGCCAGCAGCCACGGGACAGGCCTAAGGAGCGAGCAGTACGTC. Translated: CASSHGTGLRSEQYV.

The gene calls are TRBV2 and TRBJ1-1; D possibly corresponds to TRBD1 (6 bases). CDR1 SNHLY and CDR2 FYNNEI come from the germline V gene. Trimming took 7 bases from V and 1 from J, leaving 10 bases between them. The CDR3 runs to 13 residues. The DNA of the CDR3 is TGTGCCAGCAACCGACAGGAGAACACTGAAGCTTTCTTT. Encoded protein: CASNRQENTEAFF.

The chain uses TRBV7-9 and TRBJ2-1; D is uncertain. The CDR3 has 10 residues. The germline gives CDR1 SEHNR, CDR2 FQNEAQ (reference sequence). V was pared by 10 bases and J by 7 bases, with 8 bases between. CDR3 nucleotides: TGTGCCACCAGTAGAAATGAGCAGTTCTTC. Translated: CATSRNEQFF.

This chain connects TRBV25-1 to TRBJ2-3; D perhaps matches TRBD2 (5 bases). The CDR3 totals 14 residues. Looked up from germline, CDR1 is MGHDK and CDR2 is SYGVNS. The V and J ends lost 6 bases and 0 bases respectively, with 10 bases between them. CDR3 nucleotide sequence: TGTGCCAGCAGCCCTCGGACTAGCACAGATACGCAGTATTTT. The encoded protein is CASSPRTSTDTQYF.

The J gene is TRBJ2-4, the V gene TRBV7-9; the match to TRBD1 covers 7 bases. V lost 2 bases, J lost 2 bases, and 12 bases stayed unmatched. This CDR3 is 18 amino acids long. CDR1 and CDR2 (germline): SEHNR, FQNEAQ (reference sequence). CDR3 bases: TGTGCCAGCAGCTTATTACGCCCGGGACAGAGTTCCAAAAACATTCAGTACTTC. Translated: CASSLLRPGQSSKNIQYF.

The J gene is TRBJ2-5, the V gene TRBV7-8, with a weak D call TRBD1 (5 bases). V was shortened by 5 bases and J by 3 bases, with 25 bases between the two germline ends. The CDR3 is 18 residues long. From germline, CDR1 is SGHVS and CDR2 FQNEAQ. The CDR3 protein is CASSPLSPEAGHEETQYF. CDR3 nucleotides: TGTGCCAGCAGCCCCCTCAGCCCCGAGGCAGGACATGAAGAGACCCAGTACTTC. Variable domain in full (rest from reference TRBV7-8 and TRBJ2-5): GAGVSQSPRYKVAKRGQDVALRCDPISGHVSLFWYQQALGQGPEFLTYFQNEAQLDKSGLPSDRFFAERPEGSVSTLKIQRTQQEDSAVYLCASSPLSPEAGHEETQYFGPGTRLLVL.

This clone was seen a handful of times. V is TRBV6-1 and J is TRBJ1-1, with no clear D. Germline V gene sequence: CDR1 MNHNS, CDR2 SASEGT. CDR3 length equals 14 residues. V shed 2 bases and J shed 1 base, with 8 bases lying between them. CDR3: CASSEPNSNTEAFF. CDR3 bases: TGTGCCAGCAGTGAACCTAACTCGAACACTGAAGCTTTCTTT.

This clone was counted once. This chain uses TRBV7-9 with TRBJ2-3; 7 bases align to TRBD1. The CDR3 spans 18 residues. Germline V gene data show CDR1 as SEHNR and CDR2 as FQNEAQ (reference sequence). V trimming: 2 bases; J trimming: 1 base; junction bases outside the gene matches: 12. The CDR3 is CASSLLDRFSSGTDTQYF. In DNA form, the CDR3 reads TGTGCCAGCAGCTTATTGGACAGGTTCTCTTCGGGCACAGATACGCAGTATTTT.

V gene TRBV21-1 combines with J gene TRBJ1-4; TRBD1 reflects the table's D call only, with no check against the DNA. TRBV21-1 has pseudogene status. CDR3 length: 14 residues. CDR3 DNA: TGTGCCAGCAGCTCCCGACAGGGGTGTGAAAAACTGTTTTTT. This sequence encodes CASSSRQGCEKLFF.

The CDR3 nucleotides are TGTGCCAGCAGCGTGGGCGGGGCTGAGGAGACCCAGTACTTC. This codes for CASSVGGAEETQYF. This chain joins TRBV9 and TRBJ2-5, with D perhaps TRBD2 (6 bases). The germline V gene has CDR1 SGDLS and CDR2 YYNGEE. Trimming pared 2 bases from V and 5 bases from J, leaving 13 bases between. This CDR3 has 14 residues.

The chain employs TRBV4-1 and TRBJ2-7, with D tentatively TRBD1 (6 bases). The CDR3 extends over 14 amino acids. Germline lookup yields CDR1 MGHRA and CDR2 YSYEKL. The V gene lost 0 bases and the J gene lost 3 bases, with 9 bases spanning the gap. CDR3 nucleotide sequence: TGCGCCAGCAGCCAAGACAGGGGTTACTACGAGCAGTACGTC. It translates to CASSQDRGYYEQYV.

The rearrangement uses TRBV7-9 and TRBJ2-1, with TRBD2 identical over 12 bases. There are 17 residues in the CDR3. V dropped 1 base and J dropped 8; count of bases not matched to a gene: 9. Germline V gene lookup returns CDR1 SEHNR and CDR2 FQNEAQ (reference sequence). Written as DNA, the CDR3 is TGTGCCAGCAGCTTAGGACTAGCGGGGGTTGGGGAGGATGAGCAGTTCTTC. It encodes CASSLGLAGVGEDEQFF.

The chain links TRBV30 to TRBJ2-3; TRBD2 aligns across 10 bases. The CDR3 covers 19 residues. J was trimmed by 2 bases and V by 5 bases; bases with no gene match: 19. The V gene's germline CDR1 is GTSNPN and CDR2 SVGIG (reference sequence). CDR3 sequence (DNA): TGTGCCTGGGACCTTGGACTAGCGGCCGGTGGAGCTTCCACAGATACGCAGTATTTT. It is translated as CAWDLGLAAGGASTDTQYF.

The rearrangement joins TRBV9 to TRBJ2-5; no firm D call. Germline CDR1 is SGDLS and CDR2 is YYNGEE. Trimming shortened V by 0 bases and J by 5 bases, and 11 bases separated the two germline ends. The CDR3 runs 14 residues. CDR3 protein: CASSVGQSIETQYF. In DNA, the CDR3 is TGTGCCAGCAGCGTAGGGCAGTCCATTGAGACCCAGTACTTC.

Concerning this clone: No DNA is shown, since the ends of the CDR3 on it are uncertain; the CDR3 is the one TCRdb lists. This chain uses TRBV12-5 with TRBJ2-7; TRBD2 is the table's D call, not checked against the DNA. CDR1 LGHNT and CDR2 FRNRAP come from the germline V gene. The CDR3 is made up of 13 amino acids, end residues included. CDR3 loop: CASGFGSGYEQYF.

This chain links TRBV6-1 with TRBJ1-1, with unresolved D. CDR1 and CDR2 from the germline V gene are MNHNS and SASEGT. V shed 5 bases and J shed 5 bases, with 15 bases lying between them. This CDR3 comprises 14 residues. The CDR3 sequence is CASSPWAGRTEAFF. The CDR3 DNA reads TGTGCCAGCAGTCCTTGGGCCGGGAGGACTGAAGCTTTCTTT.

This chain uses TRBV4-2 with TRBJ1-1; 12 nucleotides match TRBD1. The CDR3 is 17 amino acids. Unmatched junction bases numbered 5, after V lost 2 bases and J lost 1 base. Germline CDR1 and CDR2: LGHNA and YNFKEQ. DNA of the CDR3: TGTGCCAGCAGCCAAAATCCGGGACAGGGGGCGAACACTGAAGCTTTCTTT. This gives the protein CASSQNPGQGANTEAFF.

This chain uses TRBV29-1 with TRBJ2-3; D possibly corresponds to TRBD2 (5 bases). Germline CDR1 SQVTM, CDR2 ANQGSEA. The length of the CDR3 is 16 residues. The germline V and J ends were trimmed by 5 bases and 0 bases, with 18 bases remaining between them. The CDR3 protein is CSVHNGAVRSTDTQYF. CDR3 sequence (DNA): TGCAGCGTTCATAACGGAGCGGTGAGAAGCACAGATACGCAGTATTTT.

The V call is TRBV21-1, the J call TRBJ1-2; TRBD1 is taken as the D call from the table, unchecked against the DNA. TRBV21-1 is recorded as a pseudogene. CDR3 length equals 14 residues. The CDR3 nucleotides are TGTGCCAGCACCCTAGACTCGACAGGGCGCGGCTACACCTTC. Protein sequence: CASTLDSTGRGYTF.